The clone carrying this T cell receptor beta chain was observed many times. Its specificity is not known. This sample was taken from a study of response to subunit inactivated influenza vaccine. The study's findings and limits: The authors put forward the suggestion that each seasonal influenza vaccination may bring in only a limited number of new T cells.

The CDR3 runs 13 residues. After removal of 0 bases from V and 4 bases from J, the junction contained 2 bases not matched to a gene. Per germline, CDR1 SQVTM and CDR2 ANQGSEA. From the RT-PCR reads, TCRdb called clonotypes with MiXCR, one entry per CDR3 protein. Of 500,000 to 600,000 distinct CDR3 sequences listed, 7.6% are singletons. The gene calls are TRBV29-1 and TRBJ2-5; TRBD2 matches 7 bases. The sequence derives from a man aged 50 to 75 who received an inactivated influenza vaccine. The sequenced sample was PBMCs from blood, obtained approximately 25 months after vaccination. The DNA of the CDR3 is TGCAGCGTTGAAGACGGCGGGGGAGAGACCCAGTACTTC. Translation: CSVEDGGGETQYF.